A single sample is the source of the 3 T cell receptor beta chains below, sequenced in a study of CD8 T cells in ankylosing spondylitis. Whole-study findings and limits: Seemingly characteristic of ankylosing spondylitis blood was a TCR beta motif consisting of several highly homologous variants.

The antigens these receptors bind are not known. TCRdb redid the calling of the 5' RACE reads with MiXCR, one entry per CDR3 protein. The table has around 140,000 distinct CDR3 sequences, about a sixth seen once. Sequencing was performed on blood, either unsorted or a sorted T cell fraction (not recorded which). The receptors originated from a male donor with ankylosing spondylitis.

The V call is TRBV9, the J call TRBJ2-1, with 7 bases aligning to TRBD1. CDR3 length: 13 residues. Trimming removed 4 bases from V and 6 bases from J; junction bases left unmatched: 4. CDR1 is SGDLS and CDR2 is YYNGEE in the germline V gene. The DNA of the CDR3 is TGTGCCAGCAGCTCCGGGACAGTCAATGAGCAGTTCTTC. As protein: CASSSGTVNEQFF.

This clonotype was seen ten or more times. A junction boundary mismatches the germline segment, possibly from a read error. As DNA, the CDR3 is TGCGCCAGCAGCTTGGGGGGGAGGGACGAGCAGTACTTC. It codes for CASSLGGRDEQYF. The chain carries TRBV7-9 and TRBJ2-7; TRBD2 agrees at 7 bases. Germline-derived CDR1 and CDR2 are SEHNR and FQNEAQ (reference sequence). The CDR3 is made up of 13 amino acids.

The chain has TRBV6-6 and TRBJ2-2; D unclear. V was clipped by 2 bases and J by 7 bases, with 8 bases between them. Germline V gene sequence: CDR1 MNHNY, CDR2 SVGAGI (reference sequence). This CDR3 contains 13 residues. The DNA for the CDR3 is TGTGCCAGCAGTTACGTAGGCGACGGGGAGCTGTTTTTT. Its translation: CASSYVGDGELFF.